Presented here are 5 T cell receptor beta chains from one specimen sequenced in a study of post-analysis software for immune sequencing data. Findings and limits, study-wide: With TRBV5-6, TRBV5-1 and TRBV20-1 included, a handful of TRBV segments were more frequent in patients than in controls.

The library was made from cDNA and included unique molecular identifiers. TCRdb called the PCR reads again in MiXCR, with one record for every CDR3 protein. The sample carries hundreds of thousands of distinct CDR3 sequences, about 40% recorded once. Antigen specificity for these receptors is unknown. The material sequenced was blood. The receptor set was obtained from a girl aged 2 to 10 with multiple sclerosis.

This clonotype has a handful of counts. V is TRBV5-6 and J is TRBJ2-5; D gene unclear. The V gene lost 3 bases and the J gene lost 0 bases, with 6 bases spanning the gap. CDR3 length: 13 amino acids. From germline, CDR1 is SGHDT and CDR2 YYEEEE. CDR3 bases: TGTGCCAGCAGCTGGAAAAACCAAGAGACCCAGTACTTC. It yields the protein CASSWKNQETQYF.

This clonotype was recorded a few times. This sequence joins TRBV11-2 and TRBJ1-4, with D unclear. The ends were cut back, 3 bases at V and 8 bases at J, with 10 bases in the middle. The CDR3 is 13 residues long. CDR1 is SGHAT and CDR2 is FQNNGV in the germline V gene. The CDR3 sequence: CASSFTRFEKLFF. CDR3 DNA: TGTGCCAGCAGCTTCACCAGATTCGAAAAACTGTTTTTT. The variable domain in full, completed from reference TRBV11-2 and TRBJ1-4, reads EAGVAQSPRYKIIEKRQSVAFWCNPISGHATLYWYQQILGQGPKLLIQFQNNGVVDDSQLPKDRFSAERLKGVDSTLKIQPAKLEDSAVYLCASSFTRFEKLFFGSGTQLSVL.

The chain is built from TRBV20-1 and TRBJ2-2; 8 bases align to TRBD2. Germline CDR1 and CDR2: DFQATT and SNEGSKA (reference sequence). There are 17 residues in the CDR3. Germline trimming cut 6 bases from V and 6 bases from J; bases unmatched to any gene: 18. This CDR3 reads CSAQKLSGTRIAGELFF. CDR3 coding DNA: TGCAGTGCACAAAAACTTTCCGGGACTAGAATCGCCGGGGAGCTGTTTTTT.

The chain links TRBV5-5 to TRBJ2-7, with D possibly matching TRBD1 (5 bases). This CDR3 comprises 15 residues. Germline CDR1 SGHKS, CDR2 YYEKEE (reference sequence). V was clipped by 1 base and J by 12 bases, with 23 bases between them. In DNA, the CDR3 is TGTGCCAGCAGCTTGTTCCAGGGCCTCCAAGAGACCCGGTACTTC. Its protein is CASSLFQGLQETRYF.

This clonotype was found a few times. The V call is TRBV10-3, the J call TRBJ2-5, with 10 bases lining up with TRBD2. CDR3 length: 15 residues. Trimming removed 4 bases from V and 3 bases from J; junction bases left unmatched: 5. Germline lookup yields CDR1 ENHRY and CDR2 SYGVKD. CDR3 loop: CAISGLAGAEETQYF. In DNA form, the CDR3 reads TGTGCCATCAGTGGGCTAGCGGGGGCCGAAGAGACCCAGTACTTC.